This paragraph covers one T cell receptor (beta chain) sequence. Germline CDR1 reads SGHNT; CDR2 reads YYREEE (reference sequence). The CDR3 runs 13 residues. V was shortened by 1 base and J by 2 bases, with 4 bases between the two germline ends. TCRdb itself ran the 5' RACE reads through MiXCR, one entry per CDR3 protein. The sample shows roughly 50,000 distinct CDR3 sequences, roughly 15% of them seen only once. This receptor was identified in a female donor with breast cancer. The genes are TRBV5-4 and TRBJ2-1; no firm D call. The sequenced material came from naive CD4+ T cells sorted from blood. Described subset: naive CD4+ T cells, CD4+CD45RA+CD25-. CDR3 in amino acids: CASSLLTYNEQFF. The DNA for the CDR3 is TGTGCCAGCAGCTTGCTTACCTACAATGAGCAGTTCTTC.